The 30 T cell receptor beta chains below were found in one sample sequenced in a study of blood T cell repertoires in COVID-19. Assay used: immunoSEQ multiplex PCR; TCRdb lists only in-frame clones, some missing. Of around 98,000 clones listed, 82% were seen once; the top ten hold approximately 10%. The sequencing sample was made of peripheral blood. Every receptor here comes from a man aged 65-85 years with active or convalescent COVID-19.

This clone showed up just a few times. CDR3 region: CASSETGTLAGELFF. As DNA, the CDR3 is TGTGCCAGCAGTGAAACGGGGACACTGGCCGGGGAGCTGTTTTTT. The chain is built from TRBV25-1 and TRBJ2-2; D possibly corresponds to TRBD1 (6 bases). V lost 2 bases and J lost 6, with 13 bases in between. There are 15 residues in the CDR3. Germline values: CDR1 MGHDK, CDR2 SYGVNS.

The chain uses TRBV7-9 and TRBJ2-7; tentative D call: TRBD2 (5 bases). V was shortened by 3 bases and J by 5 bases, with 17 bases between the two germline ends. The length of the CDR3 is 15 residues. Germline assignment: CDR1 SEHNR and CDR2 FQNEAQ (reference sequence). The CDR3 protein is CASSFTTGVRDEQYF. CDR3 in DNA: TGTGCCAGCAGCTTCACTACCGGGGTGCGAGACGAGCAGTACTTC.

This clone was counted only a few times. At one of its ends the junction is not consistent with the germline gene, which may arise from a read error. The rearrangement uses TRBV3-1 (or the pseudogene TRBV3-2) and TRBJ2-5; D might be TRBD2 (5 bases). Looked up from germline, CDR1 is LGHDT and CDR2 is YNNKEL (reference sequence). The CDR3 has 19 residues. CDR3 protein: CASTQDQKLDNTPGETQYF. The CDR3 DNA is TGTGCCAGCACCCAAGATCAGAAACTAGACAATACCCCTGGGGAGACCCAGTACTTC.

The chain links TRBV19 to TRBJ2-1; TRBD2 is a possible D gene (5 bases). This CDR3 contains 15 residues. V was cut by 3 bases and J by 5 bases, with 14 bases left in between. Germline V gene sequence: CDR1 LNHDA, CDR2 SQIVND (reference sequence). The CDR3 is CASSMASSGNNEQFF. CDR3 DNA sequence: TGTGCCAGTAGTATGGCTAGCTCGGGAAACAATGAGCAGTTCTTC.

This chain connects TRBV6-5 to TRBJ2-3; weak D call: TRBD2 (5 bases). This CDR3 comprises 15 residues. V was trimmed by 3 bases and J by 5 bases, leaving 15 bases between them. Per germline, CDR1 MNHEY and CDR2 SVGAGI. Here the CDR3 reads CASSYSAFRGDTQYF. Written as DNA, the CDR3 is TGTGCCAGCAGTTATTCCGCATTTCGGGGAGATACGCAGTATTTT.

The chain is built from TRBV9 and TRBJ2-5; D perhaps matches TRBD2 (5 bases). The CDR3 has 15 residues. Trimming took off 4 bases at V and 5 bases at J, with 18 bases between the two ends. Germline V gene data show CDR1 as SGDLS and CDR2 as YYNGEE. CDR3 region: CASSRHVAITETQYF. The CDR3 DNA reads as TGTGCCAGCAGCCGACATGTAGCGATCACCGAGACCCAGTACTTC.

The count of this clone is one. The chain uses TRBV3-1 (or the pseudogene TRBV3-2) and TRBJ2-7, with 9 bases identical to TRBD1. This CDR3 contains 15 residues. After removal of 4 bases from V and 4 bases from J, the junction contained 8 bases not matched to a gene. Germline loops: CDR1 LGHDT, CDR2 YNNKEL (reference sequence). This chain's CDR3 is CASSPQGTGIYEQYF. The CDR3 coding sequence is TGTGCCAGCAGCCCCCAAGGGACAGGGATATACGAGCAGTACTTC.

This clone came up a few times. The chain employs TRBV7-9 and TRBJ1-3, with D possibly TRBD1 on 6 matching bases. V lost 1 base to trimming and J lost 0 bases, with 7 bases between them. The CDR3 runs to 15 residues. CDR1 and CDR2 from the germline V gene are SEHNR and FQNEAQ (reference sequence). The CDR3 nucleotides are TGTGCCAGCAGCTTAGGACAGGTCTCTGGAAACACCATATATTTT. As protein: CASSLGQVSGNTIYF.

The chain couples TRBV18 to TRBJ1-1; possible D gene TRBD1, 6 bases. The CDR3 consists of 13 residues. Trimming cost V 11 bases and J 2 bases, with 15 bases left between them. Germline CDR1 is KGHSH and CDR2 is LQKENI. CDR3 loop: CAVSNRENTEAFF. The CDR3, as DNA: TGTGCCGTCTCGAACAGGGAAAACACTGAAGCTTTCTTT. Combining the CDR3 with reference TRBV18 and TRBJ1-1 gives the whole variable domain NAGVMQNPRHLVRRRGQEARLRCSPMKGHSHVYWYRQLPEEGLKFMVYLQKENIIDESGMPKERFSAEFPKEGPSILRIQQVVRGDSAAYFCAVSNRENTEAFFGQGTRLTVV.

A remark on this clone: The same CDR3 arises from other DNA sequences in this sample as well. The DNA for the CDR3 is TGTGCCAGCAGCCAAGATCTAGCGGGGGGAAATGAGCAGTTCTTC. It yields the protein CASSQDLAGGNEQFF. The chain employs TRBV4-2 and TRBJ2-1; TRBD2 agrees at 11 bases. CDR3 length: 15 residues. Germline V lookup: CDR1 LGHNA, CDR2 YNFKEQ. V was pared by 0 bases and J by 7 bases, with 2 bases of the junction left unmatched.

The chain recombines TRBV10-2 with TRBJ1-1, with D hard to call. Trimming removed 6 bases at V and 1 base at J, with 12 bases between. The CDR3 runs to 14 residues. The germline CDR1 and CDR2 sequences are WSHSY and SAAADI. CDR3 amino acids: CASRGQAWNTEAFF. The CDR3 nucleotides are TGCGCCAGCAGAGGTCAGGCCTGGAACACTGAAGCTTTCTTT.

J is TRBJ1-2 and V is TRBV30; possibly TRBD1 for D (6 bases). Germline CDR1 reads GTSNPN; CDR2 reads SVGIG (reference sequence). The CDR3 contains 11 residues. The germline V and J ends were trimmed by 8 bases and 8 bases, with 15 bases remaining between them. The CDR3 protein is CARQVQRGYTF. The DNA for the CDR3 is TGTGCCAGACAGGTTCAACGCGGCTACACCTTC.

The CDR3 region is CASSRTGVSNQPQHF. CDR3 bases: TGTGCCAGTAGTAGGACAGGAGTTAGCAATCAGCCCCAGCATTTT. The rearrangement uses TRBV19 and TRBJ1-5; 7 nucleotides match TRBD1. Trimming removed 4 bases from V and 0 bases from J; junction bases left unmatched: 3. The length of the CDR3 is 15 residues. Looked up from germline, CDR1 is LNHDA and CDR2 is SQIVND (reference sequence).

The J gene is TRBJ2-1, the V gene TRBV4-2; TRBD1 matches 10 bases. Germline V gene data show CDR1 as LGHNA and CDR2 as YNFKEQ. The CDR3 length is 16 residues. V lost 0 bases, J lost 4 bases, and 3 bases stayed unmatched. CDR3 nucleotides: TGTGCCAGCAGCCAAGATAGGGGACAGGGGTACAATGAGCAGTTCTTC. Encoded protein: CASSQDRGQGYNEQFF.

This chain links TRBV27 with TRBJ1-2, with 9 bases that match TRBD1. Germline V gene lookup returns CDR1 MNHEY and CDR2 SMNVEV (reference sequence). The CDR3 has 15 amino acids. The trim removed 6 bases at V and 7 bases at J, leaving 12 bases unmatched. Here the CDR3 reads CASSDPGQGSLGYTF. In nucleotides, the CDR3 is TGTGCCAGCAGCGATCCGGGACAGGGATCGCTTGGCTACACCTTC.

The chain uses TRBV18 and TRBJ2-2, with D maybe TRBD2 (7 bases). Germline CDR1 and CDR2: KGHSH and LQKENI. The CDR3 consists of 16 residues. Between the trimmed V and J ends, which lost 5 bases and 4 bases, there was a span of 17 bases. CDR3 sequence reads: CASSDRGATGTGELFF. Written as DNA, the CDR3 is TGTGCCAGCTCAGACCGGGGGGCGACGGGCACCGGGGAGCTGTTTTTT.

The rearrangement uses TRBV3-1 (or the pseudogene TRBV3-2) and TRBJ2-3; D ambiguous. Trimming took off 6 bases at V and 1 base at J, with 11 bases between the two ends. The CDR3 covers 14 residues. From germline, CDR1 is LGHDT and CDR2 YNNKEL (reference sequence). CDR3 nucleotide sequence: TGTGCCAGCAGTCTTTCCCGGGGCACAGATACGCAGTATTTT. Translated, it gives CASSLSRGTDTQYF.

This chain uses TRBV9 with TRBJ2-5; unclear D gene. This CDR3 is 14 amino acids long. Germline V gene data show CDR1 as SGDLS and CDR2 as YYNGEE. Trimming took off 4 bases at V and 0 bases at J, with 10 bases between the two ends. Here the CDR3 reads CASSRWPDQETQYF. The CDR3 DNA follows: TGTGCCAGCAGCCGATGGCCAGACCAAGAGACCCAGTACTTC.

This clone has only a few counts. At one boundary the junction diverges from the germline segment, which might be a read error. The CDR3 here is CASSEDRVGELFF. The CDR3 nucleotides read TGTGCTAGCAGCGAGGACAGGGTCGGGGAGCTGTTTTTT. J is TRBJ2-2 and V is TRBV7-7; 8 positions agree with TRBD1. The CDR3 consists of 13 residues. CDR1 and CDR2 (germline): SSHAT, FNYEAQ (reference sequence).

V is TRBV6-6 and J is TRBJ1-2; 7 bases agree with TRBD1. Germline loops: CDR1 MNHNY, CDR2 SVGAGI (reference sequence). This CDR3 has 12 amino acids. The trim removed 6 bases at V and 8 bases at J, leaving 6 bases unmatched. The DNA of the CDR3 is TGTGCCAGCAGAACGACAGGGATCGGCTACACCTTC. Its protein is CASRTTGIGYTF.

The CDR3 DNA follows: TGTGCCAGTAGGGCAGGGGTGAACTATGGCTACACCTTC. It yields the protein CASRAGVNYGYTF. The V call is TRBV27, the J call TRBJ1-2, with D possibly matching TRBD1 (6 bases). Deletions cut 9 bases from V and 2 bases from J, with 13 bases between. Germline assignment: CDR1 MNHEY and CDR2 SMNVEV (reference sequence). The CDR3 spans 13 residues.

This clone has a handful of counts. The chain employs TRBV7-3 and TRBJ1-1; 7 bases match TRBD1. The CDR3 extends over 12 amino acids. V was clipped by 10 bases and J by 5 bases; unmatched bases: 7. The germline CDR1 and CDR2 sequences are SGHTA and FQGTGA. The CDR3 DNA reads as TGTGCCACTCAGGGGGGAATAACTGAAGCTTTCTTT. Encoded protein: CATQGGITEAFF.

This CDR3 reads CSVRTGVNTGELFF. The CDR3 coding sequence is TGCAGCGTTCGGACAGGGGTGAACACCGGGGAGCTGTTTTTT. The chain couples TRBV29-1 to TRBJ2-2; 9 bases map to TRBD1. This CDR3 region has 14 residues. Germline loops: CDR1 SQVTM, CDR2 ANQGSEA. V lost 5 bases to trimming and J lost 1 base; unmatched junction nucleotides: 2.

This chain joins TRBV10-3 and TRBJ2-5; 13 positions match TRBD2. From germline, CDR1 is ENHRY and CDR2 SYGVKD. The J segment lost 5 bases and the V segment lost 8 bases, leaving 5 bases of the junction unmatched. The CDR3 is 14 amino acids. The CDR3 DNA follows: TGTGCCATCGGGGGACTAGCGGGGAGGGAGACCCAGTACTTC. Protein sequence: CAIGGLAGRETQYF.

V usage is TRBV6-5 and J usage is TRBJ2-7; TRBD1 matches 9 bases. The CDR3 is 15 amino acids. The J segment lost 2 bases and the V segment lost 2 bases, leaving 4 bases of the junction unmatched. Germline lookup yields CDR1 MNHEY and CDR2 SVGAGI. CDR3 DNA: TGTGCCAGCAGTTACCAGACAGGGGGACCCTACGAGCAGTACTTC. Its translation is CASSYQTGGPYEQYF.

The V gene is TRBV15, the J gene TRBJ1-5, with a possible D match to TRBD1 (5 bases). The germline V gene has CDR1 LNHNV and CDR2 YYDKDF (reference sequence). V lost 1 base and J 4 bases, leaving 17 bases between the germline ends. This CDR3 contains 17 residues. The CDR3 sequence is CATSRGTGSGINQPQHF. CDR3 sequence (DNA): TGTGCCACCAGCAGAGGAACAGGTAGCGGAATTAATCAGCCCCAGCATTTT.

This clone was seen a few times. J is TRBJ1-1 and V is TRBV5-1; 7 bases fit TRBD1. Germline V gives CDR1 SGHRS, CDR2 YFSETQ. This CDR3 is 15 amino acids long. Trimming took 4 bases from V and 0 from J; bases not matched to a gene: 6. CDR3 residues: CASSRRTGMNTEAFF. The CDR3 nucleotides are TGCGCCAGCAGCAGAAGGACAGGCATGAACACTGAAGCTTTCTTT.

This rearrangement joins TRBV7-3 to TRBJ1-1, with 7 nucleotides matching TRBD1. Germline V gene lookup returns CDR1 SGHTA and CDR2 FQGTGA. The junction had 6 bases not matched to a gene; V was cut back by 6 bases and J by 5 bases. There are 13 residues in the CDR3. CDR3 sequence reads: CASRQGPGTEAFF. The CDR3 DNA reads TGTGCCAGCAGACAGGGGCCAGGTACTGAAGCTTTCTTT.

The chain carries TRBV11-2 and TRBJ1-2; D possibly corresponds to TRBD1 (6 bases). Germline values: CDR1 SGHAT, CDR2 FQNNGV. The CDR3 spans 16 residues. The V end lost 5 bases, the J end lost 4 bases, and 20 bases lay between the germline ends. The CDR3 DNA is TGTGCCAGCAGCCCCCTTGAAGGGACATCGACCTATGGCTACACCTTC. Encoded protein: CASSPLEGTSTYGYTF. The whole variable domain, remainder taken from reference TRBV11-2 and TRBJ1-2, is EAGVAQSPRYKIIEKRQSVAFWCNPISGHATLYWYQQILGQGPKLLIQFQNNGVVDDSQLPKDRFSAERLKGVDSTLKIQPAKLEDSAVYLCASSPLEGTSTYGYTFGSGTRLTVV.

Only a few counts were recorded for this clone. The chain couples TRBV10-3 to TRBJ1-1; no firm D call. Germline values: CDR1 ENHRY, CDR2 SYGVKD. The ends were cut back, 0 bases at V and 6 bases at J, with 11 bases in the middle. CDR3 length equals 14 residues. The CDR3 is CAISESGVGAEAFF. CDR3 bases: TGTGCCATCAGTGAGTCCGGAGTGGGTGCTGAAGCTTTCTTT.